Below are 22 T cell receptor beta chains sequenced from a single sample in a study of cytomegalovirus exposure and HLA in healthy donors. Researchers ran the PCR with 60 Vbeta and 13 Jbeta primers. Sequencing was performed with immunoSEQ multiplex PCR; in TCRdb, only in-frame clones are kept and a portion is missing. The sample has around 98,000 clones, over 60% seen once. The sequencing sample was made of PBMCs. The source is a human donor in good health.

This rearrangement joins TRBV18 to TRBJ2-1; TRBD2 matches at 12 bases. Germline values: CDR1 KGHSH, CDR2 LQKENI. The CDR3 is 18 residues long. V lost 4 bases to trimming and J lost 0 bases; unmatched junction nucleotides: 7. The CDR3 loop reads CASSLRLAGASSYNEQFF. The CDR3 DNA reads as TGTGCCAGCTCACTCCGACTAGCGGGGGCCAGCTCCTACAATGAGCAGTTCTTC.

The V gene is TRBV5-5, the J gene TRBJ2-7; possible D gene TRBD1, 6 bases. From germline, CDR1 is SGHKS and CDR2 YYEKEE (reference sequence). The germline V and J ends were trimmed by 0 bases and 3 bases, with 10 bases remaining between them. This CDR3 is built from 14 residues. The CDR3 DNA is TGTGCCAGCAGCTTGGCCGACAGGAGCTACGAGCAGTACTTC. Encoded protein: CASSLADRSYEQYF.

The chain uses TRBV23-1 and TRBJ2-2, with D tentatively TRBD2 (6 bases). TRBV23-1 is an ORF for which the function is uncertain. Trimming cost V 2 bases and J 9 bases, with 31 bases left between them. This CDR3 comprises 20 residues. The CDR3, as DNA: TGCGCCAGCAGTCAAACCCGATACACCCGATTGACTAGTGCCTCAAGGGAGCTGTTTTTT. It specifies CASSQTRYTRLTSASRELFF.

The chain couples TRBV5-6 to TRBJ2-7; 9 bases align to TRBD1. This CDR3 comprises 13 residues. From germline, CDR1 is SGHDT and CDR2 YYEEEE. Trimming at V came to 4 bases and at J to 6 bases, leaving 5 bases not matched to a gene. DNA of the CDR3: TGTGCCAGCAGCCCCTGGACAGGGGCCGAGCAGTACTTC. Translation: CASSPWTGAEQYF.

J is TRBJ2-7 and V is TRBV19, with 10 bases that match TRBD2. The trim removed 5 bases at V and 5 bases at J, leaving 9 bases unmatched. CDR1 and CDR2 (germline): LNHDA, SQIVND (reference sequence). This CDR3 has 15 amino acids. This CDR3 reads CASSAGPSGSNEQYF. The CDR3 bases are TGTGCCAGTAGTGCAGGCCCTAGCGGGAGCAACGAGCAGTACTTC.

This sequence joins TRBV19 and TRBJ1-6; D remains unclear. Germline V gene data show CDR1 as LNHDA and CDR2 as SQIVND (reference sequence). This CDR3 has 14 amino acids. Between the trimmed V and J ends, which lost 5 bases and 10 bases, there was a span of 15 bases. The CDR3 nucleotides are TGTGCCAGTAGTCCCCGTCACCCGGAGTCACCCCTCCACTTT. Protein: CASSPRHPESPLHF.

The gene calls are TRBV5-1 and TRBJ1-4; TRBD1 aligns across 8 bases. V was clipped by 0 bases and J by 4 bases; unmatched bases: 8. Germline V CDR1 and CDR2: SGHRS, YFSETQ. This CDR3 has 17 residues. The CDR3, as DNA: TGCGCCAGCAGCTTGGGGTTGGGACAGGCTGGTAATGAAAAACTGTTTTTT. It specifies CASSLGLGQAGNEKLFF. The variable domain in full, with the rest retrieved from reference TRBV5-1 and TRBJ1-4, is KAGVTQTPRYLIKTRGQQVTLSCSPISGHRSVSWYQQTPGQGLQFLFEYFSETQRNKGNFPGRFSGRQFSNSRSEMNVSTLELGDSALYLCASSLGLGQAGNEKLFFGSGTQLSVL.

The chain links TRBV6-1 to TRBJ2-7; 7 nucleotides line up with TRBD1. The CDR3 loop spans 12 amino acids. The V segment lost 4 bases and the J segment 10 bases; nucleotides outside the gene matches: 7. Germline CDR1 MNHNS, CDR2 SASEGT. The CDR3 nucleotides read TGTGCCAGCAGTGTAAACAGGGGCGGCCAGTACTTC. This encodes CASSVNRGGQYF.

The J gene is TRBJ1-5, the V gene TRBV7-2; unclear D gene. The germline CDR1 and CDR2 sequences are SGHTA and FQGNSA. CDR3 size: 13 residues. Between the trimmed V and J ends, which lost 2 bases and 5 bases, there was a span of 7 bases. The CDR3 region is CASSLTTYQPQHF. The DNA of the CDR3 is TGTGCCAGCAGCTTAACCACTTATCAGCCCCAGCATTTT.

This clone was recorded once. The chain couples TRBV12-5 to TRBJ2-3; 9 nucleotides align to TRBD1. The V and J ends lost 5 bases and 1 base, in that order; junction bases with no gene match: 4. The CDR3 consists of 15 residues. Germline values: CDR1 LGHNT, CDR2 FRNRAP. CDR3 protein: CASGRRTGGTDTQYF. CDR3 nucleotide sequence: TGTGCTAGTGGTCGAAGGACAGGGGGCACAGATACGCAGTATTTT.

The gene calls are TRBV9 and TRBJ1-2; D perhaps matches TRBD1 (5 bases). The V end was cut by 1 base, the J end by 8 bases, with 12 bases between. Germline V lookup: CDR1 SGDLS, CDR2 YYNGEE. This CDR3 has 13 residues. In DNA, the CDR3 is TGTGCCAGCAGCGTACAGGGCGGGATAGGCTACACCTTC. It is translated as CASSVQGGIGYTF. The variable domain in full, completed from reference TRBV9 and TRBJ1-2, reads DSGVTQTPKHLITATGQRVTLRCSPRSGDLSVYWYQQSLDQGLQFLIQYYNGEERAKGNILERFSAQQFPDLHSELNLSSLELGDSALYFCASSVQGGIGYTFGSGTRLTVV.

This clone was detected a few times. The chain joins TRBV6-5 to TRBJ1-2, with D perhaps matching TRBD1 (5 bases). The CDR3 has 14 residues. Trimming pared 4 bases from V and 0 bases from J, leaving 9 bases between. Germline V gene data show CDR1 as MNHEY and CDR2 as SVGAGI. The CDR3: CASSSLTANYGYTF. The CDR3, as DNA: TGTGCCAGCAGTTCCCTGACAGCTAACTATGGCTACACCTTC.

This clone was found once. J is TRBJ1-6 and V is TRBV6-5; 9 nucleotides match TRBD1. The germline gives CDR1 MNHEY, CDR2 SVGAGI. This CDR3 has 13 residues. V lost 8 bases, J lost 8 bases, and 4 bases stayed unmatched. The CDR3: CASYRDRDSPLHF. CDR3 in DNA: TGTGCCAGCTATAGGGACAGGGATTCACCCCTCCACTTT.

The gene calls are TRBV6-1 and TRBJ2-5, with a possible D match to TRBD1 (6 bases). Looked up from germline, CDR1 is MNHNS and CDR2 is SASEGT. V lost 1 base, J lost 2 bases, and 11 bases lay in between. The CDR3 has 15 amino acids. CDR3 amino acids: CASSEERDTQETQYF. In nucleotides, the CDR3 is TGTGCCAGCAGTGAAGAACGGGACACTCAAGAGACCCAGTACTTC.

The chain couples TRBV4-2 to TRBJ1-1, with D maybe TRBD1 (6 bases). The CDR3 has 14 amino acids. Germline V gene data show CDR1 as LGHNA and CDR2 as YNFKEQ. V was trimmed by 0 bases and J by 8 bases, leaving 13 bases between them. In DNA, the CDR3 is TGTGCCAGCAGCCAAGATCGGAGCAGGGGAGAAGCTTTCTTT. This translates into CASSQDRSRGEAFF.

This clone occurred a few times. The chain uses TRBV19 and TRBJ2-2, with D unclear. Trimming shortened V by 3 bases and J by 5 bases, and 10 bases separated the two germline ends. Germline lookup yields CDR1 LNHDA and CDR2 SQIVND (reference sequence). The CDR3 has 14 amino acids. CDR3 DNA: TGTGCCAGTAGTATCTACGGAGAAACCGGGGAGCTGTTTTTT. Its protein is CASSIYGETGELFF.

V gene TRBV30 combines with J gene TRBJ2-1, with D perhaps matching TRBD2 (5 bases). V lost 3 bases and J lost 8, with 11 bases in between. The CDR3 spans 12 residues. From germline, CDR1 is GTSNPN and CDR2 SVGIG (reference sequence). The CDR3 sequence: CAWSGNSDEQFF. The CDR3 DNA reads TGTGCCTGGAGCGGTAATAGCGATGAGCAGTTCTTC.

V and J are TRBV11-3 and TRBJ2-1; 7 nucleotides match TRBD2. Trimming at V came to 6 bases and at J to 2 bases, leaving 7 bases not matched to a gene. This CDR3 comprises 15 residues. Germline CDR1 reads SGHNT; CDR2 reads YENEEA. CDR3: CASSRKRGTYNEQFF. For the CDR3, the DNA is TGTGCCAGCAGTAGGAAGCGGGGAACCTACAATGAGCAGTTCTTC. Variable domain in full (rest from reference TRBV11-3 and TRBJ2-1): EAGVVQSPRYKIIEKKQPVAFWCNPISGHNTLYWYLQNLGQGPELLIRYENEEAVDDSQLPKDRFSAERLKGVDSTLKIQPAELGDSAVYLCASSRKRGTYNEQFFGPGTRLTVL.

The chain employs TRBV6-5 and TRBJ1-1; no firm D call. Trimming stripped 0 bases from V and 0 bases from J, with 5 bases between. The germline V gene encodes CDR1 MNHEY and CDR2 SVGAGI. The CDR3 is made up of 14 amino acids. The CDR3 DNA reads TGTGCCAGCAGTTACTCCCCAGTGAACACTGAAGCTTTCTTT. Encoded protein: CASSYSPVNTEAFF.

This clone was observed a few times. The J gene is TRBJ1-4, the V gene TRBV15, with D unresolved. Germline V gives CDR1 LNHNV, CDR2 YYDKDF (reference sequence). CDR3 length: 17 residues. With 0 bases removed from V and 4 bases from J, the gap between germline ends came to 15 bases. The CDR3 loop is CATSRDSRPGYNEKLFF. In nucleotides, the CDR3 is TGTGCCACCAGCAGAGATTCACGTCCGGGTTATAATGAAAAACTGTTTTTT.

V is TRBV7-6 and J is TRBJ1-3; 8 bases map to TRBD1. The ends lost 1 base at V and 5 bases at J; junction bases unmatched: 4. The CDR3 is 15 residues long. CDR1 and CDR2 (germline): SGHVS, FNYEAQ. CDR3: CASSLEQGGRNTIYF. The DNA of the CDR3 is TGTGCCAGCAGCTTAGAACAGGGGGGACGAAACACCATATATTTT.

The chain joins TRBV11-2 to TRBJ2-7; TRBD1 matches 8 bases. V lost 1 base to trimming and J lost 4 bases; unmatched junction nucleotides: 3. CDR3 length: 14 residues. The V gene's germline CDR1 is SGHAT and CDR2 FQNNGV. CDR3 nucleotide sequence: TGTGCCAGCAGCTTAGCAGGGGGCCGTTACGAGCAGTACTTC. Encoded protein: CASSLAGGRYEQYF.